This is a list of T cell receptor beta chains from one sample in a study of T cells in Graves' hyperthyroidism and ophthalmopathy. TCRdb redid the calling of the multiplex PCR reads with MiXCR, one entry per CDR3 protein. The sample carries some 460,000 distinct CDR3 sequences, less than 20% recorded once. Sequenced sample: blood. All receptors come from a young woman with Graves' hyperthyroidism. Each CDR3 is given with its conserved first and last residue. The D gene is left open where the match is weak. Clone size appears in some rows only: once, few, many, or a class for an expanded clone.

-	TRBJ2-1	TRBV10-3	many	TGTGCCATCACGCGGGGCAATGAGCAGTTCTTC	CAITRGNEQFF
TRBD2	TRBJ2-7	TRBV6-2/TRBV6-3	many	TGTGCCAGCATTCGCCAAGCGGGAGTATCCGAGCAGTACTTC	CASIRQAGVSEQYF
-	TRBJ2-1	TRBV7-3	-	TGTGCCAGCAGCTTAACGGCGACGGGTTACAATGAGCAGTTCTTC	CASSLTATGYNEQFF
-	TRBJ2-3	TRBV6-2/TRBV6-3	-	TGTGCCAGCAGTCCGTTTTCGCGGGTACCCCGACATACGCAGTATTTT	CASSPFSRVPRHTQYF
TRBD2	TRBJ2-1	TRBV7-2	many	TGTGCCAGCAGCCGCCGACTAGCGGGATCAGGCAATGAGCAGTTCTTC	CASSRRLAGSGNEQFF
TRBD2	TRBJ2-1	TRBV12-3/TRBV12-4	many	TGTGCCAGCAGTCCCAGTAGACTAGCGTCCTACAATGAGCAGTTCTTC	CASSPSRLASYNEQFF
-	TRBJ2-3	TRBV2	many	TGTGCCTGTCCGGGCCCCCCCTCCGCCACAGATACGCAGTATTTT	CACPGPPSATDTQYF
TRBD1	TRBJ1-1	TRBV12-3/TRBV12-4	many	TGTGCCAGCAGCAAAGGACAGGGGGCCGCTGAAGCTTTCTTT	CASSKGQGAAEAFF
-	TRBJ2-2	TRBV7-9	-	TGTGCCAGCAGAAAAGAGGGTAACACCGGGGAGCTGTTTTTT	CASRKEGNTGELFF
TRBD2	TRBJ2-3	TRBV20-1	many	TGCAGTGCTAGAGATACTAGCGGACGCACAGATACGCAGTATTTT	CSARDTSGRTDTQYF
-	TRBJ1-3	TRBV20-1	many	TGCAGTGCTTTACTTACAGGGAAAGGAAACACCATATATTTT	CSALLTGKGNTIYF
-	TRBJ1-2	TRBV18	many	TGTGCCAGCTCACCACCAGGTTCGGACTATGGCTACACCTTC	CASSPPGSDYGYTF
TRBD2	TRBJ2-3	TRBV7-2	few	TGTGCCAGCAGCAGATCGGGTAGCGGGGCAGATACGCAGTATTTT	CASSRSGSGADTQYF
-	TRBJ1-4	TRBV28	few	TGTGCCAGCAGTCCCGGACAGTTAAATGAAAAACTGTTTTTT	CASSPGQLNEKLFF
-	TRBJ2-5	TRBV5-1	-	TGCGCCAGCAGCCCGAGGCTAGCATCTCAAGAGACCCAGTACTTC	CASSPRLASQETQYF
-	TRBJ2-7	TRBV28	many	TGTGCCAGCAGCGGAAGGAAGGGGCCGCCCTACGAGCAGTACTTC	CASSGRKGPPYEQYF
-	TRBJ2-7	TRBV11-2	many	TGTGCCAGCAGCCGACGGGCCTCCTACGAGCAGTACTTC	CASSRRASYEQYF
TRBD1	TRBJ2-3	TRBV28	-	TGTGCCAGCAGGAGAGTTAGACAGGGCGGGCCAGATACGCAGTATTTT	CASRRVRQGGPDTQYF
-	TRBJ2-7	TRBV11-3	many	TGTGCCAGCAGCGTCGAACCGGACAGTTCCTACGAGCAGTACTTC	CASSVEPDSSYEQYF
TRBD1	TRBJ2-4	TRBV28	many	TGTGCCAGCAGTATACGGGACAGCGTAGCCAAAAACATTCAGTACTTC	CASSIRDSVAKNIQYF
TRBD2	TRBJ2-1	TRBV7-3	few	TGTGCCAGCAGCCCTCAACTAGCGGGATACAATGAGCAGTTCTTC	CASSPQLAGYNEQFF
-	TRBJ2-5	TRBV5-1	few	TGCGCCAGCAGCGCCATCGGACAGCTAGAGACCCAGTACTTC	CASSAIGQLETQYF
-	TRBJ1-4	TRBV6-2/TRBV6-3	few	TGTGCCAGCAGTTACTCCGGGTGGCAGGGCGTTCTAGGTGAAAAACTGTTTTTT	CASSYSGWQGVLGEKLFF
TRBD2	TRBJ2-5	TRBV9	-	TGTGCCAGCACCGTCTCCGGGACTAGCGGGAGAGAGACCCAGTACTTC	CASTVSGTSGRETQYF
-	TRBJ1-5	TRBV29-1	few	TGCAGCGCTGGGTGCCCAGGCAGGGATCGGAATCAGCCCCAGCATTTT	CSAGCPGRDRNQPQHF
-	TRBJ2-2	TRBV19	-	TGTGCCAGTAGGAGGGGAGGGAACACCGGGGAGCTGTTTTTT	CASRRGGNTGELFF
-	TRBJ1-2	TRBV28	many	TGTGCCAGCCTAAGGAGTAATTTTAATGGCTACACCTTC	CASLRSNFNGYTF
-	TRBJ2-7	TRBV6-1	many	TGTGCCAGCAGGGATACGGCCCTACGAAGATACGAGCAGTACTTC	CASRDTALRRYEQYF
-	TRBJ2-7	TRBV7-9	many	TGTGCCAGCAGCGAATCAGGGTCCTACGAGCAGTACTTC	CASSESGSYEQYF
TRBD1	TRBJ1-6	TRBV28	many	TGTGCCAGCAGTTTATGGGACAGGGGCTCCTATAATTCACCCCTCCACTTT	CASSLWDRGSYNSPLHF
TRBD2	TRBJ2-1	TRBV28	many	TGTGCCAGCAGGTCTGGACTAGCGACAGGAGATGAGCAGTTCTTC	CASRSGLATGDEQFF
TRBD2	TRBJ2-5	TRBV28	many	TGTGCCAGCAGTTTAACCTCCCGACTAGCGAAGCCCCAAGAGACCCAGTACTTC	CASSLTSRLAKPQETQYF
TRBD2	TRBJ2-3	TRBV3-1	many	TGTGCCAGCAGCCAAGGAGTAGCGGGAATAAATACGCAGTATTTT	CASSQGVAGINTQYF
-	TRBJ2-2	TRBV4-2	-	TGTGCCAGCAGCCCCTTGGCGGATAACACCGGGGAGCTGTTTTTT	CASSPLADNTGELFF
-	TRBJ2-7	TRBV9	-	TGTGCCAGCAGCGTAGGTTCGGGGCACAACGCTATCTACGAGCAGTACTTC	CASSVGSGHNAIYEQYF
TRBD2	TRBJ2-5	TRBV6-1	few	TGTGCCAGCACCCCATGGCGGGGGATGTGGGAGACCCAGTACTTC	CASTPWRGMWETQYF
-	TRBJ1-1	TRBV19	few	TGTGCCAGTATACAGACAGGTTCGAACACTGAAGCTTTCTTT	CASIQTGSNTEAFF
-	TRBJ1-2	TRBV12-3/TRBV12-4	many	TGTGCCAGCAGTTCCCGATGGCGGGGGGCGCGGGTCTATGGCTACACCTTC	CASSSRWRGARVYGYTF
TRBD1	TRBJ2-1	TRBV7-9	few	TGTGCCAGCAGCTTACAGGGGACAGGGATGAATGAGCAGTTCTTC	CASSLQGTGMNEQFF
TRBD1	TRBJ2-7	TRBV12-3/TRBV12-4	many	TGTGCCAGCTCCAGGGGGAAGAGCTCCTACGAGCAGTACTTC	CASSRGKSSYEQYF
TRBD1	TRBJ1-6	TRBV7-2	many	TGTGCCAGCAGCGCCCTGGGACAGGGGGGAAATAATTCACCCCTCCACTTT	CASSALGQGGNNSPLHF
TRBD2	TRBJ2-7	TRBV2	many	TGTGCCAGCAGTGTGAGCGGGGGTTTGGGCGAGCAGTACTTC	CASSVSGGLGEQYF
TRBD2	TRBJ2-3	TRBV20-1	few	TGCAGTGCTAGCTTCGGACTAGCGGGAGATATAACAGATACGCAGTATTTT	CSASFGLAGDITDTQYF
-	TRBJ2-3	TRBV18	few	TGTGCCAGCTCACCACTGCCCGGGCCGGACGTGGGAGATACGCAGTATTTT	CASSPLPGPDVGDTQYF
-	TRBJ2-7	TRBV7-2	few	TGTGCCAGCAGCTTAGCCACTCTACGTTGGCAGTACTTC	CASSLATLRWQYF
TRBD2	TRBJ2-3	TRBV29-1	few	TGCAGCGTTGGCCTAGCGGACGATACGCAGTATTTT	CSVGLADDTQYF
-	TRBJ1-5	TRBV19	once	TGTGCCAGTAGTATTTCCTATACTCAGCCCCAGCATTTT	CASSISYTQPQHF
TRBD1	TRBJ1-6	TRBV4-1	-	TGTGCCAGCAGCCAACCCGACAGGGGTTCGTTTGATTCACCCCTCCACTTT	CASSQPDRGSFDSPLHF